One and the same sample provided the 19 T cell receptor beta chains below, sequenced in a study of a mutant IDH1 vaccine in newly diagnosed glioma. Assay used: immunoSEQ multiplex PCR; TCRdb lists only in-frame clones, some missing. Of tens of thousands of clones listed, around three fifths are singletons. Antigens for these TCRs are unknown. The time point was: week 47, end of study. What each vaccine dose contained was 300 ug of mutant IDH1 20-mer peptide, accompanied by topical imiquimod. This material consisted of peripheral blood mononuclear cells (PBMCs), taken from a glioma patient whose treatment included an IDH1 peptide vaccine. The receptors were sampled from a man aged 40-55 years with glioma. Some clones in this sample may be carry-over from other donors' samples.

V and J are TRBV5-1 and TRBJ2-1, with D possibly being TRBD1 (5 bases). V lost 2 bases and J lost 5, with 14 bases in between. The CDR3 length is 15 residues. CDR1 and CDR2 (germline): SGHRS, YFSETQ. CDR3 amino acids: CASSFSLGANNEQFF. The CDR3 nucleotides are TGCGCCAGCAGCTTTAGTCTAGGGGCTAACAATGAGCAGTTCTTC.

V usage is TRBV13 and J usage is TRBJ2-3; D is unresolved. V lost 8 bases and J lost 5, with 8 bases in between. Per the germline V gene, CDR1 is PRHDT and CDR2 is FYEKMQ (reference sequence). CDR3 length: 11 residues. The CDR3 loop reads CASFVRDTQYF. CDR3 nucleotides: TGTGCCAGCTTCGTCAGAGATACGCAGTATTTT.

This clone has more than one count but fewer than ten. V and J are TRBV10-3 and TRBJ1-6; tentatively, D is TRBD1 (5 bases). Deletions cut 6 bases from V and 5 bases from J, with 11 bases between. This CDR3 is built from 14 residues. CDR1 and CDR2 (germline): ENHRY, SYGVKD. The CDR3 DNA is TGTGCCATCAGAGAAAGACAGAATAATTCACCCCTCCACTTT. Amino acid sequence: CAIRERQNNSPLHF.

The rearrangement links TRBV28 to TRBJ2-2, with 9 bases that match TRBD1. The J segment lost 0 bases and the V segment lost 7 bases, leaving 3 bases of the junction unmatched. The CDR3 sequence is 15 residues long. CDR1 is MDHEN, CDR2 SYDVKM, per germline. CDR3 bases: TGTGCCAGCACAACAGGGGGCGCGAACACCGGGGAGCTGTTTTTT. It specifies CASTTGGANTGELFF. Together with reference TRBV28 and TRBJ2-2, the CDR3 gives the full variable domain: DVKVTQSSRYLVKRTGEKVFLECVQDMDHENMFWYRQDPGLGLRLIYFSYDVKMKEKGDIPEGYSVSREKKERFSLILESASTNQTSMYLCASTTGGANTGELFFGEGSRLTVL.

Written as DNA, the CDR3 is TGTGCCAGCAGCTTAGGAGGAGCTAACTATGGCTACACCTTC. It specifies CASSLGGANYGYTF. The J gene is TRBJ1-2, the V gene TRBV7-9; no definite D call. The V and J ends lost 1 base and 0 bases respectively, with 6 bases between them. Germline V gene sequence: CDR1 SEHNR, CDR2 FQNEAQ (reference sequence). The length of the CDR3 is 14 residues.

J is TRBJ2-3 and V is TRBV5-1; 8 bases are a match to TRBD1. CDR1 and CDR2 (germline): SGHRS, YFSETQ. V dropped 5 bases and J dropped 5; count of bases not matched to a gene: 10. This CDR3 region has 15 residues. The CDR3 bases are TGCGCCAGCAGAAGCAGGGGGCTAGATGGAGATACGCAGTATTTT. Translation: CASRSRGLDGDTQYF.

V is TRBV15 and J is TRBJ2-1, with TRBD2 identical over 7 bases. Trimming took 5 bases from V and 5 from J; bases not matched to a gene: 12. CDR1 LNHNV and CDR2 YYDKDF come from the germline V gene (reference sequence). The CDR3 length is 16 residues. The CDR3 nucleotides are TGTGCCACCAGCGGGCGCGGGGGACCGGGAGACAATGAGCAGTTCTTC. Its translation is CATSGRGGPGDNEQFF.

The chain has TRBV5-4 and TRBJ2-3; 8 bases are shared with TRBD2. This CDR3 comprises 16 residues. J lost 0 bases, V lost 4 bases, and 7 bases had no gene match. CDR1 and CDR2 (germline): SGHNT, YYREEE (reference sequence). CDR3 protein: CASSHLAGLSTDTQYF. The CDR3 bases are TGTGCCAGCAGCCACTTAGCGGGGCTCAGCACAGATACGCAGTATTTT.

The chain is built from TRBV2 and TRBJ1-2, with 7 bases fitting TRBD1. With 6 bases clipped from V and 5 bases from J, the junction kept 3 bases outside the gene matches. The CDR3 runs 12 residues. CDR1 and CDR2 (germline): SNHLY, FYNNEI. CDR3 DNA sequence: TGTGCCAGCAGACAGGGACAGTATGGCTACACCTTC. Protein sequence: CASRQGQYGYTF.

The rearrangement uses TRBV18 and TRBJ1-4; D is ambiguous. The germline V and J ends were trimmed by 3 bases and 0 bases, with 5 bases remaining between them. The CDR3 is made up of 14 amino acids. Germline lookup yields CDR1 KGHSH and CDR2 LQKENI. The DNA of the CDR3 is TGTGCCAGCTCACCCCCTTCAACTAATGAAAAACTGTTTTTT. Protein: CASSPPSTNEKLFF.

Regarding this clone: Compared with germline, one end of the junction differs, possibly owing to a read error. This sequence joins TRBV5-4 and TRBJ1-1; D might be TRBD1 (5 bases). Per germline, CDR1 SGHNT and CDR2 YYREEE (reference sequence). This CDR3 contains 12 residues. Written as DNA, the CDR3 is TGTGCCAGCAGCTTAAGTCCAGGGACCGCCTCCTTT. Residues: CASSLSPGTASF.

V and J are TRBV7-9 and TRBJ2-7; 8 bases map to TRBD2. The CDR3 spans 15 residues. The germline V gene encodes CDR1 SEHNR and CDR2 FQNEAQ (reference sequence). The trim removed 5 bases at V and 0 bases at J, leaving 6 bases unmatched. The CDR3 here is CASSPRGGSSYEQYF. In DNA form, the CDR3 reads TGTGCCAGCAGCCCACGGGGGGGGAGCTCCTACGAGCAGTACTTC.

V is TRBV1 and J is TRBJ1-2; the table's TRBD1 call for D was not verified on the DNA. TRBV1 is marked as a pseudogene. The length of the CDR3 is 17 residues. This CDR3 reads CTSSQEPTRGLGYGYTF. The CDR3 DNA reads TGCACCAGCAGCCAAGAGCCTACTAGGGGGCTCGGCTATGGCTACACCTTC.

This clone was seen a few times. The rearrangement uses TRBV25-1 and TRBJ2-7; D may be TRBD1 (6 bases). Trimming stripped 6 bases from V and 5 bases from J, with 8 bases between. This CDR3 has 11 residues. Germline assignment: CDR1 MGHDK and CDR2 SYGVNS. The CDR3 here is CASRQGHEQYF. The CDR3, as DNA: TGTGCCAGCAGACAGGGCCACGAGCAGTACTTC.

The rearrangement links TRBV5-1 to TRBJ2-7, with 8 bases that match TRBD1. Losses at the gene ends were 0 bases for V and 7 bases for J; bases not matched to a gene: 9. Germline CDR1 reads SGHRS; CDR2 reads YFSETQ. The CDR3 has 15 amino acids. The CDR3 DNA sequence: TGCGCCAGCAGCTTGGTAGGGACAGGACATACAGAGCAGTACTTC. It yields the protein CASSLVGTGHTEQYF.

The chain couples TRBV4-2 to TRBJ2-3; TRBD1 might be the D (6 bases). The V gene's germline CDR1 is LGHNA and CDR2 YNFKEQ. There are 16 residues in the CDR3. Trimming removed 0 bases at V and 0 bases at J, with 10 bases between. The CDR3 spells CASSQDPQGSTDTQYF. Here the CDR3 DNA reads TGTGCCAGCAGCCAAGATCCACAGGGTAGCACAGATACGCAGTATTTT.

This clone occurred a few times. The V gene is TRBV6-1, the J gene TRBJ2-5, with 9 bases that match TRBD2. This CDR3 has 15 amino acids. Trimming at V came to 4 bases and at J to 2 bases, leaving 5 bases not matched to a gene. Germline V gene data show CDR1 as MNHNS and CDR2 as SASEGT. The CDR3 here is CASSALAGTQETQYF. As DNA, the CDR3 is TGTGCCAGCAGTGCGCTAGCGGGGACTCAAGAGACCCAGTACTTC.

The CDR3 DNA sequence: TGCGCCAGCAAGGTCGACATAAGGGAGGGGACACCCCTCCACTTT. Its translation: CASKVDIREGTPLHF. The chain combines TRBV5-1 with TRBJ1-6, with D possibly matching TRBD1 (5 bases). The germline CDR1 and CDR2 sequences are SGHRS and YFSETQ. Trimming left V 6 bases short and J 11 bases short, with 21 bases between. The CDR3 consists of 15 residues.

The gene calls are TRBV27 and TRBJ1-5; D remains unclear. With 6 bases removed from V and 7 bases from J, the gap between germline ends came to 19 bases. The CDR3 sequence is 15 residues long. Germline CDR1 MNHEY, CDR2 SMNVEV (reference sequence). CDR3 in DNA: TGTGCCAGCAGCCCTAGGGCACACAGCGGGCAGCCCCAGCATTTT. It is translated as CASSPRAHSGQPQHF.